The clone carrying this T cell receptor beta chain was picked up a small number of times. Antigen unknown. The data were taken from a study of regulatory T cells in long-lasting Graves disease. The CDR3 totals 13 residues. Per the germline V gene, CDR1 is LNHDA and CDR2 is SQIVND (reference sequence). The ends lost 7 bases at V and 8 bases at J; junction bases unmatched: 7. This sample's time point: persistent/refractory GD, antithyroid drugs over 5 years with positive TRAb. PBMC-extracted RNA yielded the TCR library. The authors drew patients from an endocrinology department in Xi'an, China. Overall study findings and caveats: There were preferences for TRBV28, TRBJ1-2 and TRBJ2-5 in persistent disease. Newly diagnosed patients had higher TCR diversity than persistent Graves' patients did. New patients shared 950 to 1,000 public clonotypes, fewer than the 2,500 to 3,500 shared by persistent patients.

To make TCR beta libraries, researchers used iRepertoire HTBI primers and Arm-PCR of CDR3 regions. MiXCR, run by TCRdb on the multiplex PCR reads, gives a single entry per CDR3 protein. In the table there are under 450,000 distinct CDR3 sequences, 23% of which are singletons. The sequenced sample was peripheral blood mononuclear cells (PBMCs), obtained when the disease was refractory, from a patient treated with antithyroid drugs. The receptor comes from a woman aged 40-49 years with Graves disease. The genes are TRBV19 and TRBJ1-2; 10 bases match TRBD1. The CDR3 reads CASMEGTGDGYTF. CDR3 nucleotide sequence: TGTGCCAGTATGGAAGGGACAGGGGACGGCTACACCTTC.